The clone carrying this T cell receptor (beta chain) was detected a few times. This sample was included in a study of T-cell reconstitution after alpha-beta-depleted transplantation in children. It was with unique molecular identifiers that the TCRbeta library was prepared. One entry per CDR3 protein results from TCRdb running MiXCR on the PCR reads. The sample consists of some 520,000 distinct CDR3 sequences, 30% to 35% of them appearing once. V was cut by 4 bases and J by 3 bases, with 14 bases left in between. The CDR3 runs 15 residues. Germline V gene lookup returns CDR1 SGHDT and CDR2 YYEEEE. J is TRBJ2-4 and V is TRBV5-6; possibly TRBD1 for D (5 bases). This clonotype originated in a human donor who donated a stem cell graft to a child with aplastic anemia. The sample was PBMCs from the stem cell graft donor, taken from the stem cell graft. The CDR3 DNA reads TGTGCCAGCAGCATAGGGGATTTTGGCAAAAACATTCAGTACTTC. Its protein product is CASSIGDFGKNIQYF.